One sample yielded the 19 T cell receptor beta chains listed below, sequenced in a study of blood T cell repertoires in COVID-19. Some clones are missing from TCRdb's copy, which holds only in-frame ones; the method was immunoSEQ multiplex PCR. Of about 150,000 clones listed, around 87% were seen once; the top ten hold 4%. The specimen was PBMCs or T cells enriched from blood (not recorded which). The receptors stem from a woman aged 40 to 50 who had been exposed to COVID-19.

This rearrangement joins TRBV15 to TRBJ2-1; D remains ambiguous. The CDR3 covers 14 residues. Germline assignment: CDR1 LNHNV and CDR2 YYDKDF (reference sequence). V gave up 0 bases and J gave up 4 bases, with 7 bases separating them. The DNA for the CDR3 is TGTGCCACCAGCAGAGAAGGCGGATACAATGAGCAGTTCTTC. Amino acids: CATSREGGYNEQFF.

The chain uses TRBV27 and TRBJ2-3; possibly TRBD2 for D (5 bases). This CDR3 contains 14 residues. V was shortened by 7 bases and J by 3 bases, with 14 bases between the two germline ends. Germline V gene sequence: CDR1 MNHEY, CDR2 SMNVEV (reference sequence). The CDR3 sequence is CASTRERATDTQYF. The CDR3 bases are TGTGCCAGCACAAGGGAGCGAGCTACAGATACGCAGTATTTT.

This clone has just a few counts. The chain recombines TRBV21-1 with TRBJ2-7; the table assigns TRBD2, which was not confirmed against the DNA. TRBV21-1 is labeled a pseudogene. The CDR3 runs to 14 residues. The CDR3 region is CASSKGQGGREQYF. The CDR3 DNA reads as TGTGCCAGCAGCAAAGGTCAAGGAGGGAGGGAGCAGTACTTC.

The chain couples TRBV3-1 (or the pseudogene TRBV3-2) to TRBJ1-4, with 7 bases matching TRBD1. With 2 bases clipped from V and 8 bases from J, the junction kept 11 bases outside the gene matches. Germline CDR1 LGHDT, CDR2 YNNKEL (reference sequence). The CDR3 is 16 amino acids. CDR3 sequence (DNA): TGTGCCAGCAGCCAAAATGACAGGGAGGTTCAAGAAAAACTGTTTTTT. Encoded protein: CASSQNDREVQEKLFF.

J is TRBJ2-7 and V is TRBV5-1; D is possibly TRBD1 (5 bases). V was cut by 0 bases and J by 5 bases, with 15 bases left in between. The germline gives CDR1 SGHRS, CDR2 YFSETQ. This CDR3 comprises 15 residues. Here the CDR3 reads CASSLEVGVNDEQYF. CDR3 DNA: TGCGCCAGCAGCTTGGAGGTAGGGGTAAACGACGAGCAGTACTTC.

This clone was counted only a few times. The genes are TRBV7-8 and TRBJ1-5; TRBD1 aligns across 7 bases. CDR1 and CDR2 (germline): SGHVS, FQNEAQ. J lost 5 bases, V lost 5 bases, and 9 bases had no gene match. CDR3 size: 15 residues. Here the CDR3 DNA reads TGTGCCAGCAGCCCTAGGGACAGCAGATATCAGCCCCAGCATTTT. Residues: CASSPRDSRYQPQHF.

This rearrangement joins TRBV24-1 to TRBJ2-7, with D possibly TRBD1 on 7 matching bases. V was cut by 5 bases and J by 3 bases, with 19 bases left in between. Germline values: CDR1 KGHDR, CDR2 SFDVKD. This CDR3 contains 16 residues. The CDR3 region has the DNA TGTGCCACCAGTGTTCCTCAGGGGGGCCTGGACTACGAGCAGTACTTC. Amino acids: CATSVPQGGLDYEQYF.

This chain links TRBV6-5 with TRBJ2-1, with TRBD2 matching over 8 bases. The V and J ends lost 6 bases and 5 bases, in that order; junction bases with no gene match: 3. This CDR3 has 13 amino acids. CDR1 and CDR2 from the germline V gene are MNHEY and SVGAGI. The CDR3 spells CASRKAGDNEQFF. The CDR3 nucleotides are TGTGCCAGCAGAAAAGCGGGGGACAATGAGCAGTTCTTC.

This chain joins TRBV24-1 and TRBJ2-5; 8 positions agree with TRBD2. Looked up from germline, CDR1 is KGHDR and CDR2 is SFDVKD. The length of the CDR3 is 17 residues. Unmatched junction bases numbered 10, after V lost 3 bases and J lost 2 bases. The chain's CDR3 is CATSDARGGHTQETQYF. In nucleotides, the CDR3 is TGTGCCACCAGTGATGCCCGGGGGGGCCACACTCAAGAGACCCAGTACTTC.

V is TRBV7-2 and J is TRBJ2-3; 9 nucleotides agree with TRBD2. This CDR3 region has 17 residues. Germline V gives CDR1 SGHTA, CDR2 FQGNSA. The ends lost 1 base at V and 4 bases at J; junction bases unmatched: 9. The CDR3 DNA sequence: TGTGCCAGCAGCTTAGAATTGTGGCGGGAGGGGTCAGATACGCAGTATTTT. This codes for CASSLELWREGSDTQYF.

Only one count was recorded for this clone. This chain joins TRBV7-8 and TRBJ1-1; no clear D gene. The CDR3 consists of 13 residues. Per germline, CDR1 SGHVS and CDR2 FQNEAQ. The ends were cut back, 6 bases at V and 0 bases at J, with 8 bases in the middle. The DNA of the CDR3 is TGTGCCAGCAGACTAGATCTGAACACTGAAGCTTTCTTT. Its protein product is CASRLDLNTEAFF. Filled out from reference TRBV7-8 and TRBJ1-1, the complete variable domain reads GAGVSQSPRYKVAKRGQDVALRCDPISGHVSLFWYQQALGQGPEFLTYFQNEAQLDKSGLPSDRFFAERPEGSVSTLKIQRTQQEDSAVYLCASRLDLNTEAFFGQGTRLTVV.

The V call is TRBV6-1, the J call TRBJ1-1, with no clear D. V was shortened by 2 bases and J by 6 bases, with 13 bases between the two germline ends. The CDR3 covers 14 residues. Germline V CDR1 and CDR2: MNHNS, SASEGT. The CDR3 region has the DNA TGTGCCAGCAGTGAAACCGTTTCCGGAGCTGAAGCTTTCTTT. Its translation: CASSETVSGAEAFF.

This rearrangement joins TRBV7-9 to TRBJ1-2, with TRBD1 matching over 7 bases. V lost 1 base and J lost 8; bases outside the gene matches: 10. The CDR3 sequence is 15 residues long. Germline V gene sequence: CDR1 SEHNR, CDR2 FQNEAQ (reference sequence). The CDR3: CASSLGTDRERGYTF. The CDR3 nucleotides read TGTGCCAGCAGCTTAGGCACCGACAGGGAGCGAGGCTACACCTTC.

This clone is a singleton in its sample. The chain uses TRBV7-9 and TRBJ1-4; D is perhaps TRBD1 (5 bases). This CDR3 is 15 amino acids long. Between the trimmed V and J ends, which lost 5 bases and 8 bases, there was a span of 18 bases. Germline V gene sequence: CDR1 SEHNR, CDR2 FQNEAQ (reference sequence). CDR3 residues: CASSPPAGGGEKLFF. The CDR3 bases are TGTGCCAGCAGCCCCCCCGCGGGGGGTGGCGAAAAACTGTTTTTT.

The chain combines TRBV27 with TRBJ2-1; D is perhaps TRBD1 (5 bases). V gave up 4 bases and J gave up 0 bases, with 10 bases separating them. The CDR3 runs 15 residues. CDR1 is MNHEY and CDR2 is SMNVEV in the germline V gene (reference sequence). Written as DNA, the CDR3 is TGTGCCAGCAGTTCCAGGACAAACTCCTACAATGAGCAGTTCTTC. It specifies CASSSRTNSYNEQFF.

The chain is built from TRBV4-3 and TRBJ2-5; TRBD1 agrees at 9 bases. CDR3 length: 16 amino acids. Germline CDR1 is LGHNA and CDR2 is YSLEER. The V gene end was trimmed by 2 bases and the J gene end by 4 bases; junction bases not matched to a gene: 8. CDR3 region: CASSQSGQGLGETQYF. The CDR3 DNA follows: TGCGCCAGCAGCCAATCGGGACAGGGCCTAGGAGAGACCCAGTACTTC.

V is TRBV18 and J is TRBJ2-4, with D unresolved. V lost 3 bases and J 0 bases, leaving 21 bases between the germline ends. Germline-derived CDR1 and CDR2 are KGHSH and LQKENI. This CDR3 contains 19 residues. The CDR3 spells CASSPRILEVELAKNIQYF. The CDR3 DNA reads TGTGCCAGCTCACCCCGAATCCTCGAGGTAGAACTAGCCAAAAACATTCAGTACTTC. The full variable domain, in which reference TRBV18 and TRBJ2-4 provide the parts outside the CDR3, is NAGVMQNPRHLVRRRGQEARLRCSPMKGHSHVYWYRQLPEEGLKFMVYLQKENIIDESGMPKERFSAEFPKEGPSILRIQQVVRGDSAAYFCASSPRILEVELAKNIQYFGAGTRLSVL.

The gene calls are TRBV6-5 and TRBJ1-6, with a weak D call TRBD1 (6 bases). Trimming took 4 bases from V and 3 from J, leaving 13 bases between them. The CDR3 is 16 amino acids. Per the germline V gene, CDR1 is MNHEY and CDR2 is SVGAGI. CDR3 region: CASSSQGPGYNSPLHF. DNA of the CDR3: TGTGCCAGCAGTTCTCAGGGGCCAGGCTATAATTCACCCCTCCACTTT.

The genes are TRBV2 and TRBJ2-5; 9 bases fit TRBD2. Germline V CDR1 and CDR2: SNHLY, FYNNEI. The CDR3 is 14 residues long. The trim removed 7 bases at V and 3 bases at J, leaving 6 bases unmatched. In DNA, the CDR3 is TGTGCCAGCATTCAACTAGCGGGTAAAGAGACCCAGTACTTC. The encoded protein is CASIQLAGKETQYF.